This record covers a single T cell receptor (beta chain). There are 19 residues in the CDR3. These data originate in a study of blood T cell repertoires in COVID-19. Study summary: Sample material is recorded as cDNA or gDNA derived from T cells, B-cell-depleted T cells, or PBMCs.

Original processing methods: Cell counts per sample came from amplifying reference gene primers. Repertoires were generated with immunoSEQ multiplex PCR, while TCRdb's copy carries only in-frame clones and drops some. The V and J calls and the clone size are those of that table, but D and trimming were determined from the DNA. The table records about 54,000 clones, over 75% of them present only once. Sequencing was performed on peripheral blood. This sequence originates from a human donor in a cohort sampled during active COVID-19. The chain links TRBV1 to TRBJ2-2; the table's D call TRBD2 went unverified against the DNA. TRBV1 is a pseudogene locus. CDR3 in amino acids: CTSSQGKPLAGGPDGELFF. Written as DNA, the CDR3 is TGCACCAGCAGCCAAGGAAAACCACTAGCGGGAGGCCCTGACGGGGAGCTGTTTTTT.